This TCR beta chain stems from a study of cytomegalovirus exposure and HLA in healthy donors. Use of 60 Vbeta and 13 Jbeta primers characterized the PCR. Original processing notes: It was a later analysis that counted around 85 million unique TCR beta chains, of which some 9.9 million were shared. Only in-frame clones appear in the TCRdb table, and some are missing; sequencing was by immunoSEQ multiplex PCR. V and J calls and clone size are as listed in that table; D and trimming were resolved from the DNA. The data contain approximately 110,000 clones, around 77% of them singletons. The CDR3 covers 14 residues. Germline V lookup: CDR1 SGHTA, CDR2 FQGTGA. The V gene lost 5 bases and the J gene lost 7 bases, with 18 bases spanning the gap. General study results and limits: A later analysis revealed that TCR association rates differed between HLA loci, peaking at DRB1 and bottoming out at HLA-C.

This clone appeared a single time. Its target is unknown. Whereas donors were nominally healthy upon sampling, unrecorded immune exposures were probable. This receptor was taken from a woman aged 40 to 50 in good health and CMV-seropositive. The chain carries TRBV7-3 and TRBJ2-7, with D tentatively TRBD1 (5 bases). The material sequenced was PBMCs. Written as DNA, the CDR3 is TGTGCCAGCAGCCCTGGTGTTGGGGCAGGTGAGCAGTACTTC. Translated, it gives CASSPGVGAGEQYF.